One and the same sample provided the 12 T cell receptor beta chains below, sequenced in a study of blood T cell repertoires in COVID-19 (dated by TCRdb to about 2020). Library construction relied on the immunoSEQ multiplex PCR assay. What TCRdb holds here is the immuneACCESS table cut down to in-frame rearrangements. Part of the clones is not present; checked against another copy, under half of the missing clones reflect an unresolved V gene, and the others are unexplained. This sample comprises over 200,000 clones, roughly 87% of them detected only once. 1.9% of the sample belongs to the ten largest clones. Material: peripheral blood. The receptors shown here come from a man aged 40-49 years with active or convalescent COVID-19.

J is TRBJ2-3 and V is TRBV7-2; D gene uncertain. Germline-derived CDR1 and CDR2 are SGHTA and FQGNSA. This CDR3 has 14 residues. The V gene lost 3 bases and the J gene lost 0 bases, with 7 bases spanning the gap. CDR3 amino acids: CASSFQASTDTQYF. In nucleotides, the CDR3 is TGTGCCAGCAGCTTTCAGGCTAGCACAGATACGCAGTATTTT.

The rearrangement joins TRBV6-5 to TRBJ2-7; 7 bases map to TRBD1. CDR1 MNHEY and CDR2 SVGAGI come from the germline V gene. With V trimmed by 0 bases and J by 2 bases, 7 bases remained unmatched. The CDR3 is 16 amino acids. CDR3 region: CASSYSPDRSAYEQYF. The CDR3 DNA reads as TGTGCCAGCAGTTACTCTCCGGACAGGTCTGCCTACGAGCAGTACTTC.

The gene calls are TRBV4-2 and TRBJ2-2; D remains ambiguous. The germline V and J ends were trimmed by 0 bases and 8 bases, with 7 bases remaining between them. Looked up from germline, CDR1 is LGHNA and CDR2 is YNFKEQ. This CDR3 has 13 residues. Written as DNA, the CDR3 is TGTGCCAGCAGCCAAGACCGCGTTGGGGAGCTGTTTTTT. It is translated as CASSQDRVGELFF.

This sequence joins TRBV14 and TRBJ1-2; D might be TRBD1 (6 bases). CDR1 and CDR2 from the germline V gene are SGHDN and FVKESK. The CDR3 spans 16 residues. The V and J ends lost 4 bases and 4 bases respectively, with 19 bases between them. This CDR3 is CASSPQAGGGLYGYTF. The CDR3 DNA reads TGTGCCAGCAGCCCCCAGGCGGGGGGCGGACTCTATGGCTACACCTTC.

J is TRBJ2-7 and V is TRBV27; TRBD2 matches 9 bases. The junction had 11 bases not matched to a gene; V was cut back by 10 bases and J by 1 base. Germline loops: CDR1 MNHEY, CDR2 SMNVEV (reference sequence). The CDR3 is 15 residues long. In DNA form, the CDR3 reads TGTGCCACCTCCTTGATAGCGGGGGATTCCTACGAGCAGTACTTC. Amino acid sequence: CATSLIAGDSYEQYF.

The CDR3 DNA reads TGTGCCAGTAGTATTTACCCCGTACAGGGCTATGGCTACACCTTC. It yields the protein CASSIYPVQGYGYTF. The chain is built from TRBV19 and TRBJ1-2; a possible D gene is TRBD1 (6 bases). Trimming took off 3 bases at V and 4 bases at J, with 15 bases between the two ends. Per germline, CDR1 LNHDA and CDR2 SQIVND (reference sequence). The length of the CDR3 is 15 residues.

This clone was seen just once. The CDR3 bases are TGTGCCAGCAGCGTAGCTAGCGGGGGGGGCGCAGATACGCAGTATTTT. This encodes CASSVASGGGADTQYF. The V and J genes are TRBV9 and TRBJ2-3; the match to TRBD2 covers 12 bases. Germline assignment: CDR1 SGDLS and CDR2 YYNGEE. This CDR3 comprises 16 residues. J gave up 4 bases and V 0 bases, and 3 bases lay outside the gene matches.

This sequence joins TRBV29-1 and TRBJ2-1, with 11 bases aligning to TRBD2. The CDR3 sequence is 15 residues long. CDR1 SQVTM and CDR2 ANQGSEA come from the germline V gene. V lost 0 bases to trimming and J lost 7 bases; unmatched junction nucleotides: 5. The CDR3 spells CSVEDRASGRNEQFF. The DNA for the CDR3 is TGCAGCGTTGAAGATAGGGCTAGCGGGAGGAATGAGCAGTTCTTC.

V gene TRBV5-5 combines with J gene TRBJ1-1; D is perhaps TRBD1 (5 bases). In germline, CDR1 is SGHKS, CDR2 YYEKEE (reference sequence). CDR3 length: 18 residues. The V and J ends lost 3 bases and 1 base respectively, with 22 bases between them. In DNA form, the CDR3 reads TGTGCCAGCAGCTCCCACCCCAGGGCCCCTCAATGGAACACTGAAGCTTTCTTT. Translated, it gives CASSSHPRAPQWNTEAFF.

The genes are TRBV30 and TRBJ1-6; D is perhaps TRBD1 (5 bases). V was clipped by 2 bases and J by 7 bases, with 12 bases between them. This CDR3 spans 14 amino acids. CDR1 is GTSNPN and CDR2 is SVGIG in the germline V gene (reference sequence). The CDR3 region has the DNA TGTGCCTGGAGTAGGGGAGGGACCAATTCACCCCTCCACTTT. It specifies CAWSRGGTNSPLHF.

The chain has TRBV21-1 and TRBJ2-4; the D segment call TRBD1 is taken from the table without a DNA check. TRBV21-1 is deemed a pseudogene. The CDR3 contains 11 residues. The CDR3 sequence: CARTIPDIQYF. Here the CDR3 DNA reads TGTGCCAGGACAATCCCAGACATTCAGTACTTC.

V and J are TRBV20-1 and TRBJ1-1, with 7 nucleotides matching TRBD1. Looked up from germline, CDR1 is DFQATT and CDR2 is SNEGSKA (reference sequence). This CDR3 is 14 amino acids long. V gave up 3 bases and J gave up 2 bases; unmatched junction bases: 6. CDR3 protein: CSASATGTNTEAFF. The CDR3 nucleotides read TGCAGTGCTAGTGCGACAGGGACAAACACTGAAGCTTTCTTT.